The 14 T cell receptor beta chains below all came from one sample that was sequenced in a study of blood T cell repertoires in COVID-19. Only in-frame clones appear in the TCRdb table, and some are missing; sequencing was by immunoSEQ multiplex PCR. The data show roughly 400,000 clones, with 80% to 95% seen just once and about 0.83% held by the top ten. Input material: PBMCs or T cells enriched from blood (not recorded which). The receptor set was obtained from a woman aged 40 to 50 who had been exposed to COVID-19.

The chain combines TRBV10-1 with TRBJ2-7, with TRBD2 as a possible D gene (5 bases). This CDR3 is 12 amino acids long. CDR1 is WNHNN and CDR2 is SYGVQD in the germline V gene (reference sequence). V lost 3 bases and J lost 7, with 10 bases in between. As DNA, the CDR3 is TGCGCCAGCAGTGACCCGACGGGGGAGCAGTACTTC. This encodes CASSDPTGEQYF.

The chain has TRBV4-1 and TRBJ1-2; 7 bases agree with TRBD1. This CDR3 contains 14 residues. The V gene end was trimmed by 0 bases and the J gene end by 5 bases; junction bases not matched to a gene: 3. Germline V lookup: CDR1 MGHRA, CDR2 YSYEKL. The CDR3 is CASSQDIRGYGYTF. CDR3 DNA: TGCGCCAGCAGCCAAGATATCAGGGGGTATGGCTACACCTTC.

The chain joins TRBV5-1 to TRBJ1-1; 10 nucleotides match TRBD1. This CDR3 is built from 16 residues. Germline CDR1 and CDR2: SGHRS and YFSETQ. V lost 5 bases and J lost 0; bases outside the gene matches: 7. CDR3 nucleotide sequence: TGCGCCAGCAGACCGACAGGGGGCAATCTGAACACTGAAGCTTTCTTT. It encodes CASRPTGGNLNTEAFF.

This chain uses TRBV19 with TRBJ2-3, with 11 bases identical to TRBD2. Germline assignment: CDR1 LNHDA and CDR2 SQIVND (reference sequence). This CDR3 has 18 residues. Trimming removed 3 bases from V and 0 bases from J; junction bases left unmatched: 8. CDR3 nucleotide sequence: TGTGCCAGTAGTATCCCCGGGACTAGCGGACATAGCACAGATACGCAGTATTTT. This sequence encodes CASSIPGTSGHSTDTQYF.

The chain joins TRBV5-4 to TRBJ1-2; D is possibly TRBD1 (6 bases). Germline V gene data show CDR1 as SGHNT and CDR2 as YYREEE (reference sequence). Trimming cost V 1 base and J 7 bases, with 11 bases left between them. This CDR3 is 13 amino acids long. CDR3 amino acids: CASSLQGMSGYTF. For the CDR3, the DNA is TGTGCCAGCAGCTTGCAGGGGATGAGTGGCTACACCTTC.

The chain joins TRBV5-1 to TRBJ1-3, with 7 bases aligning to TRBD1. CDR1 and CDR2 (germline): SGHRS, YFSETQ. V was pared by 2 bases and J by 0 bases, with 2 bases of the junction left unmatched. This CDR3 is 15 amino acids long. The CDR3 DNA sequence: TGCGCCAGCAGCTTTGGACAGGCCTCTGGAAACACCATATATTTT. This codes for CASSFGQASGNTIYF. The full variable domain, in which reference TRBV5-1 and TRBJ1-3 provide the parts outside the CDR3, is KAGVTQTPRYLIKTRGQQVTLSCSPISGHRSVSWYQQTPGQGLQFLFEYFSETQRNKGNFPGRFSGRQFSNSRSEMNVSTLELGDSALYLCASSFGQASGNTIYFGEGSWLTVV.

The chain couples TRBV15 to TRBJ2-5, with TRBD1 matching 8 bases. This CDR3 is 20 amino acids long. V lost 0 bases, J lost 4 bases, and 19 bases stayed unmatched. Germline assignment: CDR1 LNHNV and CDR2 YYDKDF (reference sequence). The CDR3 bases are TGTGCCACCAGCAGAGAGTCGAGCAGGGGGCTGGTACGTGACGGAGAGACCCAGTACTTC. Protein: CATSRESSRGLVRDGETQYF.

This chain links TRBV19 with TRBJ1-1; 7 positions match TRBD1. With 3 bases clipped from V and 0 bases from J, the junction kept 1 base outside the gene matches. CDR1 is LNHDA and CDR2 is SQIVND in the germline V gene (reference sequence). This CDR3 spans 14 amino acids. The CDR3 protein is CASSMGQMNTEAFF. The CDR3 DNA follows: TGTGCCAGTAGTATGGGACAGATGAACACTGAAGCTTTCTTT.

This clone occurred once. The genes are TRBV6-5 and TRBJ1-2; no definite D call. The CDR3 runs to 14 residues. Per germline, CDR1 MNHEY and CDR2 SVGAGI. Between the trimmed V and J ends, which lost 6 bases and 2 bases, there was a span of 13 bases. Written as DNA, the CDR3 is TGTGCCAGCAGGGACTCCGGCCTCAACTATGGCTACACCTTC. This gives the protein CASRDSGLNYGYTF.

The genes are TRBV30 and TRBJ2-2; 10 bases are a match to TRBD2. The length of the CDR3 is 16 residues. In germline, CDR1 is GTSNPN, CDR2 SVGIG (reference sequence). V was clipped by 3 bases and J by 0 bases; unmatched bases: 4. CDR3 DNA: TGTGCCTGGAGAAGTAGCGGGAGGTCGAACACCGGGGAGCTGTTTTTT. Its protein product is CAWRSSGRSNTGELFF.

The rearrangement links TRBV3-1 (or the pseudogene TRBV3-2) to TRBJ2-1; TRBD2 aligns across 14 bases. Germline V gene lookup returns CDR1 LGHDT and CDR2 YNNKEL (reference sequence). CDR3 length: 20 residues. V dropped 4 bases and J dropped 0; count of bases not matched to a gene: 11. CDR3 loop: CASSLPPGLAGVTSYNEQFF. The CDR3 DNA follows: TGTGCCAGCAGCCTACCTCCGGGACTAGCGGGAGTCACCTCCTACAATGAGCAGTTCTTC.

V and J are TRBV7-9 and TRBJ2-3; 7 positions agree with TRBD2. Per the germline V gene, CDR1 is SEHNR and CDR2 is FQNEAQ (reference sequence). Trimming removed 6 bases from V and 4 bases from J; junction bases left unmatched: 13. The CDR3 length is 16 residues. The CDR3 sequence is CASSSTRAGVSDTQYF. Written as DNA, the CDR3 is TGTGCCAGCAGTTCGACCAGGGCGGGGGTGTCAGATACGCAGTATTTT.

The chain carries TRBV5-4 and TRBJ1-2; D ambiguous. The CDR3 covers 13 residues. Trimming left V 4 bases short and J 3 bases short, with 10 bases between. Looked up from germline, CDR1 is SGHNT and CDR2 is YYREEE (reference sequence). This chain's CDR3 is CASSTWRDYGYTF. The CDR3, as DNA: TGTGCCAGCAGCACATGGAGGGACTATGGCTACACCTTC.

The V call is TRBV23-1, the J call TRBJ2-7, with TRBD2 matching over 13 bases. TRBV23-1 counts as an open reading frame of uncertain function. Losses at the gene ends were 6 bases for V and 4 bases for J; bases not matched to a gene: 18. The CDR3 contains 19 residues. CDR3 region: CASSLRLAGGLELFYEQYF. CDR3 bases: TGCGCCAGCAGCCTCAGACTAGCGGGAGGTCTAGAACTATTTTACGAGCAGTACTTC.